The 25 T cell receptor beta chains listed next were all sequenced from one sample in a study of blood T cell repertoires in COVID-19. The table came from immunoSEQ multiplex PCR; TCRdb's copy has only in-frame clones and leaves some out. The data contain around 250,000 clones, around 82% of them singletons. Sequencing was carried out using peripheral blood. The receptors derive from a human donor in a cohort sampled during active COVID-19.

The chain carries TRBV4-3 and TRBJ2-3, with 11 positions matching TRBD2. The V segment lost 0 bases and the J segment 0 bases; nucleotides outside the gene matches: 5. Looked up from germline, CDR1 is LGHNA and CDR2 is YSLEER. There are 18 residues in the CDR3. CDR3 sequence: CASSQDLAGGISTDTQYF. CDR3 coding DNA: TGCGCCAGCAGCCAAGATCTAGCGGGGGGAATAAGCACAGATACGCAGTATTTT.

V is TRBV3-1 (or the pseudogene TRBV3-2) and J is TRBJ2-7, with 8 bases matching TRBD1. The CDR3 is 16 residues long. Germline lookup yields CDR1 LGHDT and CDR2 YNNKEL (reference sequence). The V and J ends lost 3 bases and 5 bases, in that order; junction bases with no gene match: 12. CDR3 loop: CASSQRTGSFVDEQYF. CDR3 DNA: TGTGCCAGCAGCCAGCGGACAGGGTCCTTTGTGGACGAGCAGTACTTC.

This chain joins TRBV18 and TRBJ1-3; D is unresolved. This CDR3 is built from 17 residues. Trimming pared 1 base from V and 0 bases from J, leaving 13 bases between. Germline CDR1 reads KGHSH; CDR2 reads LQKENI. The DNA of the CDR3 is TGTGCCAGCTCACCACTCCAGGTATCCGGCTCTGGAAACACCATATATTTT. Its protein product is CASSPLQVSGSGNTIYF.

The CDR3 loop reads CARSHIADRSSPLHF. The CDR3 DNA reads TGTGCCAGAAGCCATATCGCAGACAGGAGCTCACCCCTCCACTTT. The J gene is TRBJ1-6, the V gene TRBV5-3; D might be TRBD1 (6 bases). TRBV5-3 has ORF status, its function being uncertain. V lost 4 bases and J 10 bases, leaving 18 bases between the germline ends. CDR3 length: 15 amino acids.

Details on this clone: The sample contains more than one DNA sequence encoding this CDR3. V gene TRBV12-3 or TRBV12-4 combines with J gene TRBJ1-1; D gene ambiguous. V was pared by 1 base and J by 0 bases, with 3 bases between. The CDR3 extends over 13 amino acids. The CDR3 nucleotides read TGTGCCAGCAGTTTAGTAGTGAACACTGAAGCTTTCTTT. Protein product: CASSLVVNTEAFF.

This clone showed up just a few times. The gene calls are TRBV3-1 (or the pseudogene TRBV3-2) and TRBJ1-4; the D is unclear. V gave up 3 bases and J gave up 11 bases, with 13 bases separating them. The CDR3 is 13 amino acids. CDR1 LGHDT and CDR2 YNNKEL come from the germline V gene (reference sequence). In DNA form, the CDR3 reads TGTGCCAGCAGCCACGGTTCCCGAGTGAAACTGTTTTTT. It translates to CASSHGSRVKLFF.

This chain connects TRBV11-2 to TRBJ2-5, with D perhaps TRBD1 (5 bases). Trimming stripped 1 base from V and 5 bases from J, with 17 bases between. Germline CDR1 and CDR2: SGHAT and FQNNGV. CDR3 length: 16 amino acids. The chain's CDR3 is CASSLGADTNVETQYF. CDR3 in DNA: TGTGCCAGCAGCTTAGGTGCGGACACTAATGTGGAGACCCAGTACTTC.

The rearrangement links TRBV4-1 to TRBJ1-4; TRBD1 matches 7 bases. The CDR3 has 16 amino acids. Germline CDR1 and CDR2: MGHRA and YSYEKL. V shed 0 bases, J shed 7 bases, and the junction held 8 bases outside the gene matches. DNA of the CDR3: TGCGCCAGCAGCCAAGATCTGGGGACAGCTAGTGAAAAACTGTTTTTT. Its translation: CASSQDLGTASEKLFF.

The chain links TRBV11-2 to TRBJ1-2, with D possibly TRBD1 on 5 matching bases. This CDR3 is 14 amino acids long. The germline V gene has CDR1 SGHAT and CDR2 FQNNGV. The ends were cut back, 4 bases at V and 5 bases at J, with 14 bases in the middle. Here the CDR3 DNA reads TGTGCCAGCAGCTCCCAGGGTATTCGATATGGCTACACCTTC. Residues: CASSSQGIRYGYTF.

CDR3 sequence: CASSVAGGGSYEQYF. The CDR3 nucleotides are TGTGCCAGCAGCGTAGCGGGAGGTGGGTCCTACGAGCAGTACTTC. The chain recombines TRBV14 with TRBJ2-7; 10 bases map to TRBD2. The CDR3 spans 15 residues. The germline gives CDR1 SGHDN, CDR2 FVKESK. Trimming cost V 5 bases and J 1 base; bases outside gene matches: 5.

The V call is TRBV4-2, the J call TRBJ2-5; D is unclear. The ends were cut back, 0 bases at V and 1 base at J, with 6 bases in the middle. This CDR3 region has 14 residues. Germline assignment: CDR1 LGHNA and CDR2 YNFKEQ. The CDR3 DNA reads as TGTGCCAGCAGCCAAGATTCAGTCCAAGAGACCCAGTACTTC. It codes for CASSQDSVQETQYF.

A note on this clone: The same CDR3 is also encoded by other DNA sequences in this sample. This chain joins TRBV4-2 and TRBJ1-2; maybe TRBD1 (6 bases). CDR1 LGHNA and CDR2 YNFKEQ come from the germline V gene. Between the trimmed V and J ends, which lost 0 bases and 4 bases, there was a span of 12 bases. The CDR3 contains 15 residues. The CDR3 protein is CASSQDTQGTYGYTF. In DNA form, the CDR3 reads TGTGCCAGCAGCCAAGATACCCAGGGGACCTATGGCTACACCTTC.

The V call is TRBV10-3, the J call TRBJ1-5; no firm D call. CDR3 length equals 13 residues. Trimming took 2 bases from V and 5 from J, leaving 7 bases between them. Germline loops: CDR1 ENHRY, CDR2 SYGVKD. In nucleotides, the CDR3 is TGTGCCATCAGTGAGACGGGTGATCAGCCCCAGCATTTT. Translating it yields CAISETGDQPQHF.

V gene TRBV11-2 combines with J gene TRBJ1-1; 8 bases match TRBD1. Per the germline V gene, CDR1 is SGHAT and CDR2 is FQNNGV. The CDR3 runs 14 residues. The V and J ends lost 5 bases and 4 bases, in that order; junction bases with no gene match: 6. CDR3 in amino acids: CASSPGQGFTEAFF. In DNA, the CDR3 is TGTGCCAGCAGCCCCGGACAGGGTTTCACTGAAGCTTTCTTT.

The J gene is TRBJ2-3, the V gene TRBV14; D unresolved. CDR3 length: 16 amino acids. CDR1 is SGHDN and CDR2 is FVKESK in the germline V gene. The V end was cut by 0 bases, the J end by 0 bases, with 10 bases between. CDR3 protein: CASSQDMRSSTDTQYF. The CDR3 coding sequence is TGTGCCAGCAGCCAAGATATGAGGTCTAGCACAGATACGCAGTATTTT.

The chain combines TRBV19 with TRBJ1-1, with 9 bases matching TRBD1. The CDR3 sequence is 14 residues long. The germline V gene has CDR1 LNHDA and CDR2 SQIVND (reference sequence). Trimming at V came to 5 bases and at J to 6 bases, leaving 7 bases not matched to a gene. The CDR3 DNA is TGTGCCAGTAGTTGGGACAGGGTGTCTGCTGAAGCTTTCTTT. It codes for CASSWDRVSAEAFF.

The chain combines TRBV28 with TRBJ2-5, with TRBD1 matching over 7 bases. The CDR3 totals 13 residues. Germline loops: CDR1 MDHEN, CDR2 SYDVKM. V lost 11 bases and J lost 3; bases outside the gene matches: 9. CDR3 region: CAGGDRAEETQYF. The CDR3 coding sequence is TGTGCCGGAGGCGACAGGGCTGAAGAGACCCAGTACTTC.

The rearrangement links TRBV6-6 to TRBJ2-7; TRBD1 agrees at 9 bases. V gave up 5 bases and J gave up 3 bases; unmatched junction bases: 8. The CDR3 is made up of 15 amino acids. Germline CDR1 and CDR2: MNHNY and SVGAGI (reference sequence). This CDR3 is CASSDIGTGIYEQYF. The CDR3 coding sequence is TGTGCCAGCAGTGACATCGGGACAGGGATCTACGAGCAGTACTTC.

This clone was counted a single time. The rearrangement joins TRBV10-2 to TRBJ2-3; 10 positions match TRBD2. This CDR3 has 15 amino acids. Losses at the gene ends were 5 bases for V and 5 bases for J; bases not matched to a gene: 7. Germline V gives CDR1 WSHSY, CDR2 SAAADI. CDR3 amino acids: CASSLLAGMKDTQYF. For the CDR3, the DNA is TGCGCCAGCAGTTTACTAGCGGGAATGAAAGATACGCAGTATTTT.

The chain links TRBV28 to TRBJ2-3; D is unresolved. Germline CDR1 MDHEN, CDR2 SYDVKM. The CDR3 has 12 amino acids. Trimming shortened V by 2 bases and J by 5 bases, and 5 bases separated the two germline ends. The chain's CDR3 is CASSLLLDTQYF. CDR3 bases: TGTGCCAGCAGTTTACTTTTAGATACGCAGTATTTT. Looking up the rest from reference TRBV28 and TRBJ2-3 gives the full variable domain: DVKVTQSSRYLVKRTGEKVFLECVQDMDHENMFWYRQDPGLGLRLIYFSYDVKMKEKGDIPEGYSVSREKKERFSLILESASTNQTSMYLCASSLLLDTQYFGPGTRLTVL.

This chain joins TRBV7-9 and TRBJ2-3, with TRBD2 matching over 8 bases. From germline, CDR1 is SEHNR and CDR2 FQNEAQ (reference sequence). CDR3 size: 18 residues. Trimming cost V 2 bases and J 4 bases; bases outside gene matches: 14. The CDR3 protein is CASSLLLASGRRADTQYF. The CDR3 DNA reads as TGTGCCAGCAGCTTATTGTTGGCAAGCGGGAGAAGGGCAGATACGCAGTATTTT.

The chain employs TRBV3-1 (or the pseudogene TRBV3-2) and TRBJ2-5, with D possibly matching TRBD2 (6 bases). Germline values: CDR1 LGHDT, CDR2 YNNKEL (reference sequence). V dropped 2 bases and J dropped 1 base, with 20 bases sitting between them. CDR3 length equals 18 residues. The CDR3 bases are TGTGCCAGCAGCCAAAGTGTACTGGGCGGGGTGGGCCAAGAGACCCAGTACTTC. Translated, it gives CASSQSVLGGVGQETQYF.

J is TRBJ2-7 and V is TRBV2, with TRBD1 matching over 8 bases. The trim removed 4 bases at V and 1 base at J, leaving 9 bases unmatched. CDR1 and CDR2 (germline): SNHLY, FYNNEI. This CDR3 spans 16 amino acids. The CDR3 spells CASSVPGQGVSYEQYF. CDR3 bases: TGTGCCAGCAGTGTCCCTGGACAGGGCGTTTCCTACGAGCAGTACTTC. Drawing the rest from reference TRBV2 and TRBJ2-7, the complete variable domain is EPEVTQTPSHQVTQMGQEVILRCVPISNHLYFYWYRQILGQKVEFLVSFYNNEISEKSEIFDDQFSVERPDGSNFTLKIRSTKLEDSAMYFCASSVPGQGVSYEQYFGPGTRLTVT.

The chain uses TRBV21-1 and TRBJ2-1; the D call TRBD1 from the table was never checked on the DNA. TRBV21-1 is assigned pseudogene status. The CDR3 loop spans 16 amino acids. The CDR3: CASSKVGRRSCNEQFF. CDR3 bases: TGTGCCAGCAGCAAAGTGGGGCGGCGGTCATGTAATGAGCAGTTCTTC.

This clone was seen just once. This sequence joins TRBV3-1 (or the pseudogene TRBV3-2) and TRBJ2-7; 7 positions match TRBD2. The germline gives CDR1 LGHDT, CDR2 YNNKEL (reference sequence). The CDR3 runs 14 residues. V was clipped by 3 bases and J by 0 bases; unmatched bases: 2. DNA for the CDR3: TGTGCCAGCAGCCACGGGACTACCTCCTACGAGCAGTACTTC. Encoded protein: CASSHGTTSYEQYF.